A selection of T cell receptor beta chains follows, all from one sample in a study of vaccination and CD4 T cells after COVID-19. One entry per CDR3 protein, called by TCRdb with MiXCR from the PCR reads. The sample lists 3,900 or so distinct CDR3 sequences; under 50% were seen once. Their antigen targets remain unknown. The sequenced sample consisted of CD4+ T cells from blood, cultured in vitro. These receptors were taken from a human donor who had recovered from COVID-19. Both conserved end residues are part of each CDR3. Fields, in order: J gene, clone size, D gene, V gene, CDR3 protein, CDR3 DNA. A D gene is named only where the DNA matches it firmly. Some rows mark clone size as missing; the rest say once, few, many or name a class of expanded clone.

j_call: TRBJ2-7; clone_size: few; d_call: TRBD2; v_call: TRBV7-2; cdr3_aa: CASSWGGTSGEQYF; cdr3_nt: TGTGCCAGCAGCTGGGGGGGGACCTCCGGCGAGCAGTACTTC
j_call: TRBJ1-2; clone_size: -; d_call: -; v_call: TRBV7-9; cdr3_aa: CASSPPGSLYGHTF; cdr3_nt: TGTGCCAGCAGCCCCCCGGGGAGTCTCTATGGCCACACCTTC
j_call: TRBJ1-2; clone_size: -; d_call: -; v_call: TRBV6-1; cdr3_aa: CASTSRVGADYGYTF; cdr3_nt: TGTGCCAGCACCTCCCGGGTCGGAGCGGACTATGGCTACACCTTC
j_call: TRBJ2-3; clone_size: medium-sized; d_call: -; v_call: TRBV6-2/TRBV6-3; cdr3_aa: CASSSGMRGGTDTQYF; cdr3_nt: TGTGCCAGCAGCTCGGGGATGCGGGGCGGAACAGATACGCAGTATTTT
j_call: TRBJ1-2; clone_size: few; d_call: -; v_call: TRBV10-3; cdr3_aa: CAISESDSKGYTF; cdr3_nt: TGTGCCATCAGTGAGTCCGACAGTAAGGGCTACACCTTC
j_call: TRBJ2-1; clone_size: -; d_call: -; v_call: TRBV20-1; cdr3_aa: CSARENSLEDEQFF; cdr3_nt: TGCAGTGCTAGGGAGAATTCCCTAGAGGATGAGCAGTTCTTC
j_call: TRBJ2-1; clone_size: -; d_call: TRBD2; v_call: TRBV5-5; cdr3_aa: CASTGGGTSYNEQFF; cdr3_nt: TGTGCCAGCACCGGCGGGGGGACATCATACAATGAGCAGTTCTTC
j_call: TRBJ2-1; clone_size: -; d_call: TRBD2; v_call: TRBV2; cdr3_aa: CASNNLGTSTNEQFF; cdr3_nt: TGTGCCAGCAACAACCTGGGGACTAGTACTAATGAGCAGTTCTTC
j_call: TRBJ1-6; clone_size: few; d_call: -; v_call: TRBV19; cdr3_aa: CASKLSRARNSPLHF; cdr3_nt: TGTGCCAGTAAACTCTCCAGGGCAAGGAATTCACCCCTCCACTTT
j_call: TRBJ2-7; clone_size: -; d_call: TRBD1; v_call: TRBV5-4; cdr3_aa: CASSFSPGGYYEQYF; cdr3_nt: TGTGCCAGCAGCTTTTCGCCAGGGGGCTACTACGAGCAGTACTTC
j_call: TRBJ2-5; clone_size: -; d_call: TRBD2; v_call: TRBV7-8; cdr3_aa: CASSLVGRTAKETQYF; cdr3_nt: TGTGCCAGCAGCTTAGTCGGGAGGACGGCTAAAGAGACCCAGTACTTC
j_call: TRBJ2-5; clone_size: -; d_call: TRBD1; v_call: TRBV10-3; cdr3_aa: CAISRKTGTGKETQYF; cdr3_nt: TGTGCCATCAGTCGAAAGACCGGGACAGGGAAAGAGACCCAGTACTTC
j_call: TRBJ1-2; clone_size: few; d_call: -; v_call: TRBV2; cdr3_aa: CASSDEANYGYTF; cdr3_nt: TGTGCCAGCAGTGATGAGGCTAACTATGGCTACACCTTC
j_call: TRBJ2-5; clone_size: -; d_call: TRBD1; v_call: TRBV10-3; cdr3_aa: CAISMGQGALETQYF; cdr3_nt: TGTGCCATCAGTATGGGACAGGGGGCCCTTGAGACCCAGTACTTC
j_call: TRBJ1-6; clone_size: few; d_call: -; v_call: TRBV20-1; cdr3_aa: CSASPDRHSPLHF; cdr3_nt: TGCAGTGCTAGCCCGGACAGACATTCACCCCTCCACTTT
j_call: TRBJ2-3; clone_size: -; d_call: -; v_call: TRBV6-1; cdr3_aa: CASSGNANTQYF; cdr3_nt: TGTGCCAGCAGCGGGAATGCGAATACGCAGTATTTT
j_call: TRBJ1-1; clone_size: few; d_call: TRBD1; v_call: TRBV2; cdr3_aa: CASSELPGGNTEAFF; cdr3_nt: TGTGCCAGCAGTGAATTGCCAGGGGGGAACACTGAAGCTTTCTTT
j_call: TRBJ1-3; clone_size: medium-sized; d_call: -; v_call: TRBV7-9; cdr3_aa: CASSLEVDDTIYF; cdr3_nt: TGTGCCAGCAGCTTAGAAGTCGATGACACCATATATTTT
j_call: TRBJ1-1; clone_size: large; d_call: -; v_call: TRBV6-4; cdr3_aa: CASSASLDNTEAFF; cdr3_nt: TGTGCCAGCAGTGCCTCGTTGGATAACACTGAAGCTTTCTTT
j_call: TRBJ1-2; clone_size: few; d_call: -; v_call: TRBV2; cdr3_aa: CASSAGVNYGYTF; cdr3_nt: TGTGCCAGCAGTGCGGGGGTTAACTATGGCTACACCTTC
j_call: TRBJ2-2; clone_size: few; d_call: -; v_call: TRBV20-1; cdr3_aa: CSATKGGPGTGELFF; cdr3_nt: TGCAGTGCTACCAAGGGGGGGCCGGGCACCGGGGAGCTGTTTTTT
j_call: TRBJ2-1; clone_size: -; d_call: TRBD1; v_call: TRBV11-3; cdr3_aa: CASSPGQGINNEQFF; cdr3_nt: TGTGCCAGCAGCCCGGGACAGGGGATCAACAATGAGCAGTTCTTC
j_call: TRBJ2-5; clone_size: -; d_call: TRBD2; v_call: TRBV5-4; cdr3_aa: CASSYRTSGRRGETQYF; cdr3_nt: TGTGCCAGCAGCTACCGGACTAGCGGGAGGCGAGGGGAGACCCAGTACTTC
j_call: TRBJ2-7; clone_size: -; d_call: -; v_call: TRBV20-1; cdr3_aa: CSAREGQGYYEQYF; cdr3_nt: TGCAGTGCTAGAGAGGGGCAGGGGTACTACGAGCAGTACTTC
j_call: TRBJ1-5; clone_size: -; d_call: TRBD1; v_call: TRBV7-6; cdr3_aa: CASSPTDREPQHF; cdr3_nt: TGTGCCAGCAGCCCCACGGACAGGGAGCCCCAGCATTTT
j_call: TRBJ2-7; clone_size: medium-sized; d_call: -; v_call: TRBV6-5; cdr3_aa: CASSYSSEEDEQYF; cdr3_nt: TGTGCCAGCAGTTACTCGAGTGAGGAGGACGAGCAGTACTTC
j_call: TRBJ2-7; clone_size: few; d_call: TRBD1; v_call: TRBV20-1; cdr3_aa: CSASVGSGGAFDYEQYF; cdr3_nt: TGCAGTGCTAGCGTAGGTTCAGGGGGCGCATTCGACTACGAGCAGTACTTC
j_call: TRBJ2-1; clone_size: -; d_call: -; v_call: TRBV24-1; cdr3_aa: CATSDEGPMDEQFF; cdr3_nt: TGTGCCACCAGTGATGAGGGGCCCATGGATGAGCAGTTCTTC
j_call: TRBJ1-2; clone_size: medium-sized; d_call: TRBD1; v_call: TRBV6-1; cdr3_aa: CASSPLPGQGAWDYGYTF; cdr3_nt: TGTGCCAGCAGTCCACTCCCGGGACAGGGGGCTTGGGACTATGGCTACACCTTC
j_call: TRBJ2-7; clone_size: -; d_call: -; v_call: TRBV30; cdr3_aa: CAWSVQGYEQYF; cdr3_nt: TGTGCCTGGAGTGTCCAGGGTTACGAGCAGTACTTC
j_call: TRBJ2-3; clone_size: few; d_call: TRBD2; v_call: TRBV20-1; cdr3_aa: CSARDGGRSGDTQYF; cdr3_nt: TGCAGTGCTAGAGACGGCGGGAGGTCTGGGGATACGCAGTATTTT
j_call: TRBJ2-2; clone_size: few; d_call: -; v_call: TRBV7-7; cdr3_aa: CASSPPDSRELFF; cdr3_nt: TGTGCTAGCAGCCCCCCGGACAGCCGGGAGCTGTTTTTT
j_call: TRBJ2-7; clone_size: large; d_call: -; v_call: TRBV7-2; cdr3_aa: CASGTFSYEQYF; cdr3_nt: TGTGCCAGCGGTACTTTCTCCTACGAGCAGTACTTC
j_call: TRBJ2-7; clone_size: -; d_call: -; v_call: TRBV5-1; cdr3_aa: CASSLTTGNEQYF; cdr3_nt: TGCGCCAGCAGCTTGACCACAGGGAACGAGCAGTACTTC
j_call: TRBJ2-1; clone_size: few; d_call: TRBD1; v_call: TRBV20-1; cdr3_aa: CSASDQGALFF; cdr3_nt: TGCAGTGCTAGTGACCAGGGGGCTCTGTTCTTC
j_call: TRBJ1-6; clone_size: medium-sized; d_call: -; v_call: TRBV7-8; cdr3_aa: CASSLLQGDSPLHF; cdr3_nt: TGTGCCAGCAGCTTGCTACAGGGTGATTCACCCCTCCACTTT
j_call: TRBJ2-3; clone_size: few; d_call: TRBD2; v_call: TRBV5-6; cdr3_aa: CASSFPGRRTDTQYF; cdr3_nt: TGTGCCAGCAGCTTTCCCGGGAGGCGCACAGATACGCAGTATTTT
j_call: TRBJ2-2; clone_size: few; d_call: -; v_call: TRBV6-1; cdr3_aa: CASTEGIITGELFF; cdr3_nt: TGTGCCAGTACAGAGGGGATAATCACCGGGGAGCTGTTTTTT
j_call: TRBJ1-2; clone_size: -; d_call: TRBD1; v_call: TRBV19; cdr3_aa: CASNPGTGVLGYGYTF; cdr3_nt: TGTGCCAGTAACCCCGGGACAGGGGTTTTAGGGTATGGCTACACCTTC
j_call: TRBJ1-5; clone_size: -; d_call: -; v_call: TRBV2; cdr3_aa: CASSASGAEYDQPQHF; cdr3_nt: TGTGCCAGCAGTGCGTCCGGGGCAGAATACGATCAGCCCCAGCATTTT
j_call: TRBJ2-7; clone_size: few; d_call: -; v_call: TRBV7-9; cdr3_aa: CASSASYEQYF; cdr3_nt: TGTGCCAGCAGCGCCTCCTACGAGCAGTACTTC
j_call: TRBJ2-2; clone_size: -; d_call: -; v_call: TRBV7-3; cdr3_aa: CASSSDSMPTGELFF; cdr3_nt: TGTGCCAGCAGCTCCGACAGTATGCCCACCGGGGAGCTGTTTTTT
j_call: TRBJ1-2; clone_size: -; d_call: TRBD1; v_call: TRBV2; cdr3_aa: CASRETGQVYGYTF; cdr3_nt: TGTGCCAGCAGAGAAACAGGACAGGTCTATGGCTACACCTTC
j_call: TRBJ1-1; clone_size: hyperexpanded; d_call: -; v_call: TRBV12-3/TRBV12-4; cdr3_aa: CASSLRWGMNTEAFF; cdr3_nt: TGTGCCAGCAGTCTCCGGTGGGGGATGAACACTGAAGCTTTCTTT
j_call: TRBJ2-3; clone_size: few; d_call: -; v_call: TRBV6-2/TRBV6-3; cdr3_aa: CASRSRRTNSTQYF; cdr3_nt: TGTGCCAGCAGAAGCCGCAGGACAAACTCAACGCAGTATTTT